Listed below are T cell receptor beta chains from one sample, sequenced in a study of technical replicates of blood from a handful of donors. TCRdb's copy holds only in-frame clones and misses some; the assay was immunoSEQ multiplex PCR. This table has 75,000 to 90,000 clones, 75% to 95% appearing once. Specimen: T cells isolated from PBMCs. These receptors came from a human donor in good health. Each CDR3 is given with its conserved first and last residue. The order of the fields is CDR3 length, D gene, J gene, V gene, clone size, CDR3 protein, CDR3 DNA. The D gene is left open where the match is weak. Expanded clones are given a class, and other clones once, few, many or no size at all.

len: 14; d_gene: .; j_gene: TRBJ2-7; v_gene: TRBV29-1; abundance: once; CDR3aa: CSVDGPGDAYEQYF; CDR3nt: TGCAGCGTTGATGGCCCGGGAGACGCCTACGAGCAGTACTTC
len: 16; d_gene: .; j_gene: TRBJ1-4; v_gene: TRBV15; abundance: .; CDR3aa: CATSSLGPEVNEKLFF; CDR3nt: TGTGCCACCAGCTCCCTTGGACCGGAGGTTAATGAAAAACTGTTTTTT
len: 14; d_gene: .; j_gene: TRBJ2-7; v_gene: TRBV7-9; abundance: .; CDR3aa: CASSLEEGLYEQYF; CDR3nt: TGTGCCAGCAGCTTAGAGGAGGGCCTCTACGAGCAGTACTTC
len: 14; d_gene: .; j_gene: TRBJ1-5; v_gene: TRBV30; abundance: .; CDR3aa: CASTWGGYNQPQHF; CDR3nt: TGTGCCTCTACCTGGGGGGGGTACAATCAGCCCCAGCATTTT
len: 16; d_gene: .; j_gene: TRBJ1-5; v_gene: TRBV18; abundance: .; CDR3aa: CASSPTGLGSNQPQHF; CDR3nt: TGTGCCAGCTCACCTACAGGGTTGGGTAGCAATCAGCCCCAGCATTTT
len: 16; d_gene: .; j_gene: TRBJ2-1; v_gene: TRBV7-7; abundance: .; CDR3aa: CASSLVYSPSYNEQFF; CDR3nt: TGTGCCAGCAGCTTAGTTTACAGTCCCTCCTACAATGAGCAGTTCTTC
len: 15; d_gene: TRBD1; j_gene: TRBJ1-2; v_gene: TRBV9; abundance: once; CDR3aa: CASRISRQGAHGYTF; CDR3nt: TGTGCCAGCAGAATCAGTCGGCAGGGGGCGCATGGCTACACCTTC
len: 13; d_gene: .; j_gene: TRBJ2-3; v_gene: TRBV27; abundance: .; CDR3aa: CASSFIGTDTQYF; CDR3nt: TGTGCCAGCAGTTTTATCGGCACAGATACGCAGTATTTT
len: 14; d_gene: .; j_gene: TRBJ2-1; v_gene: TRBV7-9; abundance: .; CDR3aa: CASSVGLTYNEQFF; CDR3nt: TGTGCCAGCAGCGTAGGACTAACCTACAATGAGCAGTTCTTC
len: 17; d_gene: .; j_gene: TRBJ2-3; v_gene: TRBV14; abundance: .; CDR3aa: CASSASGTHASTDTQYF; CDR3nt: TGTGCCAGCAGTGCTTCCGGGACTCATGCCAGCACAGATACGCAGTATTTT
len: 12; d_gene: .; j_gene: TRBJ1-1; v_gene: TRBV6-5; abundance: .; CDR3aa: CASSYLDSEAFF; CDR3nt: TGTGCCAGCAGTTACTTAGACAGTGAAGCTTTCTTT
len: 14; d_gene: .; j_gene: TRBJ1-1; v_gene: TRBV6-5; abundance: .; CDR3aa: CASSYGGRGTEAFF; CDR3nt: TGTGCCAGCAGTTATGGGGGCAGGGGCACTGAAGCTTTCTTT
len: 13; d_gene: .; j_gene: TRBJ2-5; v_gene: TRBV5-1; abundance: .; CDR3aa: CASSLASRETQYF; CDR3nt: TGCGCCAGCAGCTTGGCTAGCAGGGAGACCCAGTACTTC
len: 14; d_gene: .; j_gene: TRBJ2-3; v_gene: TRBV5-6; abundance: .; CDR3aa: CASSLREWADTQYF; CDR3nt: TGTGCCAGCAGCTTGCGGGAATGGGCAGATACGCAGTATTTT
len: 16; d_gene: TRBD1; j_gene: TRBJ1-1; v_gene: TRBV5-4; abundance: .; CDR3aa: CASSPGQGRGSPEAFF; CDR3nt: TGTGCCAGCAGCCCCGGACAGGGGAGAGGGAGCCCTGAAGCTTTCTTT
len: 16; d_gene: TRBD1; j_gene: TRBJ2-3; v_gene: TRBV5-1; abundance: .; CDR3aa: CASRAGNRGQADTQYF; CDR3nt: TGCGCCAGCCGGGCCGGAAACAGGGGGCAAGCAGATACGCAGTATTTT